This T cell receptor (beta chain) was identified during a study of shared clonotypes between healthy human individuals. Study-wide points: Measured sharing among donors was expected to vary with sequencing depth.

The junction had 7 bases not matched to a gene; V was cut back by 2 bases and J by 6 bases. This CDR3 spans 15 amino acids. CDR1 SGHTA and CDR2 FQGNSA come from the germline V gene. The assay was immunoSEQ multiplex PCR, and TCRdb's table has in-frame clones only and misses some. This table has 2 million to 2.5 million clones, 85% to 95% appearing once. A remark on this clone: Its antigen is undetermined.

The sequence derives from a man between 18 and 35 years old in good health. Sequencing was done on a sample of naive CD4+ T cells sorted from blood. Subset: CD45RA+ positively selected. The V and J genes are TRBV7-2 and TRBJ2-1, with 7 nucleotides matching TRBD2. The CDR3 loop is CASSLTRGGVNEQFF. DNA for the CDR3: TGTGCCAGCAGCTTAACCCGGGGAGGGGTCAATGAGCAGTTCTTC.